These 12 T cell receptor beta chains came from one sample sequenced in a study of T cell repertoires in cytomegalovirus infection. TCRdb re-called the reads through MiXCR, storing one row per CDR3 protein. This sample has around 280,000 distinct CDR3 sequences; 9.6% occur once, and the top ten carry 2.5%. The sample comprised PBMCs. These receptor sequences come from a human donor in good health (CMV status not recorded). Some clones in this sample may be carry-over from other donors' samples.

The chain carries TRBV5-6 and TRBJ1-1; perhaps TRBD1 as D (6 bases). This CDR3 spans 16 amino acids. Germline V gene data show CDR1 as SGHDT and CDR2 as YYEEEE. V lost 2 bases and J lost 1, with 15 bases in between. CDR3 sequence reads: CASSLLGAEGNTEAFF. CDR3 DNA sequence: TGTGCCAGCAGCTTATTGGGGGCCGAGGGGAACACTGAAGCTTTCTTT.

This clonotype was picked up many times. This chain connects TRBV6-6 to TRBJ2-2; 10 bases map to TRBD1. Per germline, CDR1 MNHNY and CDR2 SVGAGI (reference sequence). The CDR3 is 14 amino acids. Losses at the gene ends were 2 bases for V and 6 bases for J; bases not matched to a gene: 0. Here the CDR3 DNA reads TGTGCCAGCAGTTACGGGACAGGGGCCGGGGAGCTGTTTTTT. This translates into CASSYGTGAGELFF.

This clonotype was seen at least ten times. The rearrangement uses TRBV6-1 and TRBJ1-2; D gene unclear. Trimming took 1 base from V and 4 from J, leaving 13 bases between them. CDR3 length: 15 amino acids. Germline CDR1 is MNHNS and CDR2 is SASEGT. CDR3 bases: TGTGCCAGCAGTGAAGTGGTGGGGATAAGCTATGGCTACACCTTC. Protein: CASSEVVGISYGYTF.

This clonotype was found many times. The chain recombines TRBV20-1 with TRBJ1-3; possible D gene TRBD1, 5 bases. Trimming removed 5 bases at V and 0 bases at J, with 14 bases between. From germline, CDR1 is DFQATT and CDR2 SNEGSKA (reference sequence). The CDR3 extends over 15 amino acids. The CDR3 sequence is CSADGGVGSGNTIYF. In DNA form, the CDR3 reads TGCAGTGCTGATGGGGGGGTAGGCTCTGGAAACACCATATATTTT.

This rearrangement joins TRBV12-3 or TRBV12-4 to TRBJ2-2; tentative D call: TRBD1 (7 bases). This CDR3 comprises 14 residues. Trimming removed 11 bases from V and 6 bases from J, with 19 bases in between. The CDR3: CAGKTGTGSGELFF. CDR3 coding DNA: TGTGCCGGGAAGACAGGGACTGGGTCCGGGGAGCTGTTTTTT.

J is TRBJ2-1 and V is TRBV9, with 7 positions matching TRBD2. Germline V gene sequence: CDR1 SGDLS, CDR2 YYNGEE. This CDR3 is 17 amino acids long. The junction had 8 bases not matched to a gene; V was cut back by 0 bases and J by 2 bases. Here the CDR3 reads CASSVGGGIGPYNEQFF. The CDR3 coding sequence is TGTGCCAGCAGCGTAGGGGGGGGGATTGGGCCCTACAATGAGCAGTTCTTC.

This clonotype was seen at least ten times. This chain uses TRBV7-3 with TRBJ2-3; no definite D call. Germline V CDR1 and CDR2: SGHTA, FQGTGA. Trimming took 0 bases from V and 1 from J, leaving 2 bases between them. This CDR3 has 13 residues. DNA for the CDR3: TGTGCCAGCAGCTTAACAGGCACAGATACGCAGTATTTT. Amino acids: CASSLTGTDTQYF.

This clonotype was seen ten or more times. The V call is TRBV6-6, the J call TRBJ2-7, with 12 nucleotides matching TRBD2. Per the germline V gene, CDR1 is MNHNY and CDR2 is SVGAGI (reference sequence). This CDR3 is built from 15 residues. V lost 4 bases to trimming and J lost 7 bases; unmatched junction nucleotides: 8. CDR3 loop: CASSLSSGGAGEQYV. Here the CDR3 DNA reads TGTGCCAGCAGTTTATCTAGCGGGGGGGCTGGGGAGCAGTACGTC.

The V gene is TRBV12-3 or TRBV12-4, the J gene TRBJ1-1; D remains unclear. V lost 8 bases and J 3 bases, leaving 7 bases between the germline ends. CDR3 size: 11 residues. The DNA for the CDR3 is TGTGCCAGCGTAAAGGACACTGAAGCTTTCTTT. Its translation: CASVKDTEAFF.

The chain is built from TRBV19 and TRBJ2-3, with D possibly matching TRBD2 (6 bases). Germline-derived CDR1 and CDR2 are LNHDA and SQIVND (reference sequence). The CDR3 consists of 15 residues. Trimming took 6 bases from V and 3 from J, leaving 16 bases between them. The CDR3 DNA is TGTGCCAGTAGGAATGGCGGGGTTACGACAGATACGCAGTATTTT. Its translation: CASRNGGVTTDTQYF.

In this sample, this clonotype turned up many times. This chain connects TRBV4-3 to TRBJ2-1; a possible D gene is TRBD2 (7 bases). V dropped 0 bases and J dropped 5 bases, with 14 bases sitting between them. The CDR3 consists of 16 residues. Per germline, CDR1 LGHNA and CDR2 YSLEER. The chain's CDR3 is CASSQEGGGGNNEQFF. The CDR3 nucleotides are TGCGCCAGCAGCCAAGAAGGGGGGGGGGGAAACAATGAGCAGTTCTTC.

This clonotype was counted a few times. The chain combines TRBV20-1 with TRBJ2-2, with D possibly being TRBD1 or TRBD2 (5 bases each). From germline, CDR1 is DFQATT and CDR2 SNEGSKA (reference sequence). Trimming pared 0 bases from V and 2 bases from J, leaving 13 bases between. The CDR3 has 16 amino acids. The CDR3 loop reads CSARDRNGGNTGELFF. The CDR3 nucleotides are TGCAGTGCTAGAGACCGCAATGGGGGAAACACCGGGGAGCTGTTTTTT.